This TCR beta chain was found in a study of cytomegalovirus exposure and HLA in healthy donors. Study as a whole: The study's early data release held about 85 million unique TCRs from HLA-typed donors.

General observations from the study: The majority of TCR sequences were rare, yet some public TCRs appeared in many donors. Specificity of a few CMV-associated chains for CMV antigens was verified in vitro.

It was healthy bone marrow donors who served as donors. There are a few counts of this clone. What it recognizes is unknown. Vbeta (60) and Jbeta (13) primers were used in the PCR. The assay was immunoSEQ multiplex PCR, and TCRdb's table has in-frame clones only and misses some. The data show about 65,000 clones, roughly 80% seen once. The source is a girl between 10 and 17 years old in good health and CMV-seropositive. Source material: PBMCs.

The CDR3 nucleotides read TGTGCCAGTAGTATCCTAGGCCTTGGTGAGCAGTTCTTC. Its protein is CASSILGLGEQFF. This chain uses TRBV19 with TRBJ2-1; no definite D call. Looked up from germline, CDR1 is LNHDA and CDR2 is SQIVND (reference sequence). Trimming pared 3 bases from V and 9 bases from J, leaving 12 bases between. This CDR3 spans 13 amino acids.